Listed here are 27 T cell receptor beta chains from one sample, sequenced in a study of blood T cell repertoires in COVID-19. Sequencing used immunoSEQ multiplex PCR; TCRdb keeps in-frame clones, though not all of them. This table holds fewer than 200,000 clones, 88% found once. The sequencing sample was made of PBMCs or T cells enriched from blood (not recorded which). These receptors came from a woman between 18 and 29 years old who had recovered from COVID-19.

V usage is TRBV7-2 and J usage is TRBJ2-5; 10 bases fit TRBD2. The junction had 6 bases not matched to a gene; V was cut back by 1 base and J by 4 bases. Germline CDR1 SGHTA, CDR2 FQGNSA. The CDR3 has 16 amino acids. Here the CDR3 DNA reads TGTGCCAGCAGCTTAGTTGGACTAGCGGTTCCAGAGACCCAGTACTTC. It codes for CASSLVGLAVPETQYF.

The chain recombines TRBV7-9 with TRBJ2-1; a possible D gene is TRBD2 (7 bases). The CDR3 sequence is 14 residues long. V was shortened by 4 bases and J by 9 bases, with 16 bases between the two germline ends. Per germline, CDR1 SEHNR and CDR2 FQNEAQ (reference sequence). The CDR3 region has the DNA TGTGCCAGCAGCTCTCGGGGGCCTAGCGGTGAGCAGTTCTTC. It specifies CASSSRGPSGEQFF.

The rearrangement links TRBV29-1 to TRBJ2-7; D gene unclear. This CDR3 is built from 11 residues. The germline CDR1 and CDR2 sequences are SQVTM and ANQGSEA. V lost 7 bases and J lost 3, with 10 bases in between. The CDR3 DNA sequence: TGCAGCGCCCTCTCAGGCTACGAGCAGTACTTC. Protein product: CSALSGYEQYF.

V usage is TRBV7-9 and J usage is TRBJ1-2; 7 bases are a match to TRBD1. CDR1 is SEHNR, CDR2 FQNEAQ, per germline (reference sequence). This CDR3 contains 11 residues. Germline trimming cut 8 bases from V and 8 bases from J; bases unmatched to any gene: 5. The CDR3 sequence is CASSTGDGYTF. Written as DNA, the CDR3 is TGTGCCAGCTCCACAGGGGACGGCTACACCTTC.

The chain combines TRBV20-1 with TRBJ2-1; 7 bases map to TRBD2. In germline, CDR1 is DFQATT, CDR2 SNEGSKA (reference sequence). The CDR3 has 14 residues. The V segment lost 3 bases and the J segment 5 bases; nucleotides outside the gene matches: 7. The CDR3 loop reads CSASPREWDNEQFF. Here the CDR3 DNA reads TGCAGTGCTAGTCCGCGGGAGTGGGACAATGAGCAGTTCTTC.

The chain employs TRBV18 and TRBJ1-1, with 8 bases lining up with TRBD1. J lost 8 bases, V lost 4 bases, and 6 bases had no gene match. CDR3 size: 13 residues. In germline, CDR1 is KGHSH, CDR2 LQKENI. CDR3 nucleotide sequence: TGTGCCAGCTCACTCTCCTCAGGGGGCGAAGCTTTCTTT. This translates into CASSLSSGGEAFF.

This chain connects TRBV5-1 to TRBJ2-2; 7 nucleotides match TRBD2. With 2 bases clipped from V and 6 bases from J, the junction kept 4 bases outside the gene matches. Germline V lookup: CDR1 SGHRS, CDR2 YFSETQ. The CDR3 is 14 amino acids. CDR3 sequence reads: CASSFSGEAGELFF. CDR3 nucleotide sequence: TGCGCCAGCAGCTTCAGCGGGGAGGCCGGGGAGCTGTTTTTT.

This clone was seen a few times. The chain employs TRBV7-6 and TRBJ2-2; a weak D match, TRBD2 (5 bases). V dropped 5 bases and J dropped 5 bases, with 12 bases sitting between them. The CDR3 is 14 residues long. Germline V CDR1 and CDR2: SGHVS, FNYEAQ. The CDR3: CASSGRGPTGELFF. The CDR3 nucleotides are TGTGCCAGCAGCGGCCGGGGTCCGACCGGGGAGCTGTTTTTT.

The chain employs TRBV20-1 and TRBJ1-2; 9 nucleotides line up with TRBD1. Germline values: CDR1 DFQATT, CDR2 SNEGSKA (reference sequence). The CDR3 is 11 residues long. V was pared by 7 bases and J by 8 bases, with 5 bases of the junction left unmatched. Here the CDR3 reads CSGQDRGGYTF. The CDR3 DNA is TGCAGTGGACAGGACAGGGGAGGCTACACCTTC.

The CDR3 DNA reads as TGCAGTGCTAGAGCGCCGGGGGCGCAGTATTTT. This encodes CSARAPGAQYF. V is TRBV20-1 and J is TRBJ2-3; D might be TRBD2 (6 bases). Looked up from germline, CDR1 is DFQATT and CDR2 is SNEGSKA (reference sequence). CDR3 size: 11 residues. V lost 1 base and J lost 10, with 9 bases in between.

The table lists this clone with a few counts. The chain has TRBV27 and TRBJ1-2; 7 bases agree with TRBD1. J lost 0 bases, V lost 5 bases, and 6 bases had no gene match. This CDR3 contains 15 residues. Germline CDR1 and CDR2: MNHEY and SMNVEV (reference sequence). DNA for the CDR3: TGTGCCAGCAGTCGTGAGGGGGCGGCTAACTATGGCTACACCTTC. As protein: CASSREGAANYGYTF.

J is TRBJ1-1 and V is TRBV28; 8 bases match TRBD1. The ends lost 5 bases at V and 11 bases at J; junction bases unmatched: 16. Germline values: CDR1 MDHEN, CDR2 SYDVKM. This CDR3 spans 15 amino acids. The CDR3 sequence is CASSPGTGWDSLAFF. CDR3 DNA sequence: TGTGCCAGCAGTCCCGGGACAGGTTGGGATAGTTTGGCTTTCTTT.

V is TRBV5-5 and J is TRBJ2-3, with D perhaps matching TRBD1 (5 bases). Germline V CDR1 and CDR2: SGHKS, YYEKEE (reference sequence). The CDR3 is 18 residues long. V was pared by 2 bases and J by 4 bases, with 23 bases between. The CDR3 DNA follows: TGTGCCAGCAGCTTTGGAGCAGGACACCCGGCCGGCTCAGATACGCAGTATTTT. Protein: CASSFGAGHPAGSDTQYF.

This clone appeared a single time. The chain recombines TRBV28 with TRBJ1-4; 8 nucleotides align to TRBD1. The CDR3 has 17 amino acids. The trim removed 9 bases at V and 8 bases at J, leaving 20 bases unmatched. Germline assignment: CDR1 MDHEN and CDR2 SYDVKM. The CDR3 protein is CASTGGVYAEGGEKLFF. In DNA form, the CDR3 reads TGTGCCAGTACAGGGGGAGTTTATGCAGAAGGGGGAGAAAAACTGTTTTTT.

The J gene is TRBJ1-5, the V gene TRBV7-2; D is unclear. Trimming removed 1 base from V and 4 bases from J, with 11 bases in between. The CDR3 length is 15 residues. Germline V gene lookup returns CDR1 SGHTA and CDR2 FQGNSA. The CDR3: CASSLEAVANQPQHF. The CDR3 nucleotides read TGTGCCAGCAGCTTAGAGGCAGTAGCAAATCAGCCCCAGCATTTT.

The CDR3 region is CASRAWSGKGETQYF. The CDR3 DNA is TGTGCCAGCAGAGCCTGGAGCGGGAAAGGGGAGACCCAGTACTTC. The rearrangement uses TRBV27 and TRBJ2-5, with TRBD2 identical over 7 bases. The CDR3 contains 15 residues. V was clipped by 6 bases and J by 5 bases; unmatched bases: 12. Germline V gene sequence: CDR1 MNHEY, CDR2 SMNVEV (reference sequence).

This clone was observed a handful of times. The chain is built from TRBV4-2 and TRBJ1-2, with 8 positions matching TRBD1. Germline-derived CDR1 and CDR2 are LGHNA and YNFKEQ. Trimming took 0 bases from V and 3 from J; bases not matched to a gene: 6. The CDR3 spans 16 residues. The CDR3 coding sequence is TGTGCCAGCAGCCAAGAGGAGACAGGGGCCTACTATGGCTACACCTTC. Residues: CASSQEETGAYYGYTF.

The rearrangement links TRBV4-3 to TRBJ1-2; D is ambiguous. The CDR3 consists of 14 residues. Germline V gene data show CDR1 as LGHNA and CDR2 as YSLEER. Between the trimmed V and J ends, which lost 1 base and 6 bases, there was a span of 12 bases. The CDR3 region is CASSQGTGGDGYTF. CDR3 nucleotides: TGCGCCAGCAGCCAAGGTACGGGAGGAGATGGCTACACCTTC.

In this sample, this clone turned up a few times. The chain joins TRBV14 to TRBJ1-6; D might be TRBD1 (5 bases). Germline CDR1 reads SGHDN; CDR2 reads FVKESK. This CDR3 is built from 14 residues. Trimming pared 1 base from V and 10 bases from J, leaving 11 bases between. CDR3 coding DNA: TGTGCCAGCAGCCAAGTGCGGGGGGAATCACCCCTCCACTTT. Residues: CASSQVRGESPLHF.

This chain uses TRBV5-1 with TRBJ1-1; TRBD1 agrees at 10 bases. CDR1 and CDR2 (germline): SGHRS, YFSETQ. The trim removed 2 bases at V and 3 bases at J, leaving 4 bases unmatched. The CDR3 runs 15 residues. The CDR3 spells CASSLWTGGDTEAFF. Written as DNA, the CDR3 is TGCGCCAGCAGCTTATGGACAGGGGGGGACACTGAAGCTTTCTTT.

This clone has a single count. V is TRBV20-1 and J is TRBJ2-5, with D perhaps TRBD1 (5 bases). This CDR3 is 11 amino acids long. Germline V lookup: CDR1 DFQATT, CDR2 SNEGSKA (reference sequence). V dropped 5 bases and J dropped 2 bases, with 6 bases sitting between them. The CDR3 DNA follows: TGCAGTGCTCAGGGACAAGAGACCCAGTACTTC. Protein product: CSAQGQETQYF.

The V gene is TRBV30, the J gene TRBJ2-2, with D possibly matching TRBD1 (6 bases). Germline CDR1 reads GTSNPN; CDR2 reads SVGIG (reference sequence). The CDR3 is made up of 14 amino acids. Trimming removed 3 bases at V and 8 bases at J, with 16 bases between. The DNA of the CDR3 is TGTGCCTGGAGAGAGACAGGAGCCTGGGGGGAGCTGTTTTTT. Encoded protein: CAWRETGAWGELFF. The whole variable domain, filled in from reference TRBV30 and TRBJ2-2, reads SQTIHQWPATLVQPVGSPLSLECTVEGTSNPNLYWYRQAAGRGLQLLFYSVGIGQISSEVPQNLSASRPQDRQFILSSKKLLLSDSGFYLCAWRETGAWGELFFGEGSRLTVL.

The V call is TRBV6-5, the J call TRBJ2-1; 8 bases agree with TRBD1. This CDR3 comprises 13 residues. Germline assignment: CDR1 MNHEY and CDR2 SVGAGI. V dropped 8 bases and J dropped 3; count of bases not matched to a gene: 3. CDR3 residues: CASGQGHYNEQFF. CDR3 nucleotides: TGTGCCAGCGGACAGGGCCACTACAATGAGCAGTTCTTC.

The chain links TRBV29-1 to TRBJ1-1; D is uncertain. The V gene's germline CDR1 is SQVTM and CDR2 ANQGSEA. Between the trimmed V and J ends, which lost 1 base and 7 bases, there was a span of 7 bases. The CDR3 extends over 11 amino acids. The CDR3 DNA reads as TGCAGCGTTGAAGGTGTAGTTGAAGCTTTCTTT. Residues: CSVEGVVEAFF.

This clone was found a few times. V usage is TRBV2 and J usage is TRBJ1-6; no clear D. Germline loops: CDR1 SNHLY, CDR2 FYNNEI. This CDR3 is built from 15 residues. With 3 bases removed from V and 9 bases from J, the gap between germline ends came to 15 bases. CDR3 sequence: CASSDGGPSISPLHF. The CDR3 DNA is TGTGCCAGCAGTGATGGAGGGCCCTCGATTTCACCCCTCCACTTT.

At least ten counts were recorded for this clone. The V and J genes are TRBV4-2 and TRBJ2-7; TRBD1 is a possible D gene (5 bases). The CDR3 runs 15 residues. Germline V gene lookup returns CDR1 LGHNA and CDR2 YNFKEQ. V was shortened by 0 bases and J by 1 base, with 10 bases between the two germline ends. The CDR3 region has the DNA TGTGCCAGCAGCCAAGAGGAAGGGGAATCCTACGAGCAGTACTTC. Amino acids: CASSQEEGESYEQYF.

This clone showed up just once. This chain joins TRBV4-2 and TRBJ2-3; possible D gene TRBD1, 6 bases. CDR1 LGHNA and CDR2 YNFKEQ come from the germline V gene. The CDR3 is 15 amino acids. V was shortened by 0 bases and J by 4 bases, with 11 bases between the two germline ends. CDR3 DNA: TGTGCCAGCAGCCAAGATGGGGACACGTCAGATACGCAGTATTTT. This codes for CASSQDGDTSDTQYF.